This is a list of T cell receptor beta chains from one sample in a study of cytomegalovirus exposure and HLA in healthy donors. Sequencing was performed with immunoSEQ multiplex PCR; in TCRdb, only in-frame clones are kept and a portion is missing. Its table lists fewer than 85,000 clones. What was sequenced was PBMCs. The source of these receptors is a female donor in good health and CMV-seropositive. Both conserved end residues are part of each CDR3. Each record gives: CDR3 DNA, CDR3 protein, V gene, J gene, D gene. D genes are given only for firm matches.

CDR3nt: TGTGCCAGCAGCCCGGGACAGGGGGCGGGCTATGGCTACACCTTC
CDR3aa: CASSPGQGAGYGYTF
v_gene: TRBV7-9
j_gene: TRBJ1-2
d_gene: TRBD1

CDR3nt: TGTGCCAGCAGCTTGGAGCGGGGGGCCGGTTCACCCCTCCACTTT
CDR3aa: CASSLERGAGSPLHF
v_gene: TRBV5-4
j_gene: TRBJ1-6
d_gene: -

CDR3nt: TGCGCCAGCAGCGTAACTAGCGGGAGAGGTCAAGAGACCCAGTACTTC
CDR3aa: CASSVTSGRGQETQYF
v_gene: TRBV5-1
j_gene: TRBJ2-5
d_gene: TRBD2

CDR3nt: TGTGCCAGCAGTTACTCCCCGGGAGTCCAGCCCCAGCATTTT
CDR3aa: CASSYSPGVQPQHF
v_gene: TRBV28
j_gene: TRBJ1-5
d_gene: -

CDR3nt: TGTGCCAGCACTGGGAGCCCTAGCACAGATACGCAGTATTTT
CDR3aa: CASTGSPSTDTQYF
v_gene: TRBV2
j_gene: TRBJ2-3
d_gene: -

CDR3nt: TGCAGCACCCACGACGAGCGGAACTCAGAGACCCAGTACTTC
CDR3aa: CSTHDERNSETQYF
v_gene: TRBV29-1
j_gene: TRBJ2-5
d_gene: -

CDR3nt: TGCGCCAGCAGCTTGGCCCTGACAGGGGAGGACGAGCAGTACTTC
CDR3aa: CASSLALTGEDEQYF
v_gene: TRBV5-1
j_gene: TRBJ2-7
d_gene: TRBD1

CDR3nt: TGCGCCAGCAGCGTCGGGACAGCCCAGGATAATTCACCCCTCCACTTT
CDR3aa: CASSVGTAQDNSPLHF
v_gene: TRBV5-1
j_gene: TRBJ1-6
d_gene: TRBD1

CDR3nt: TGTGCCAGCAGCTTAGGCAGGGGGCAGATTCGGGACACTGAAGCTTTCTTT
CDR3aa: CASSLGRGQIRDTEAFF
v_gene: TRBV7-8
j_gene: TRBJ1-1
d_gene: TRBD1

CDR3nt: TGTGCCAGCAGTGTGACTAGCGGGAGTAACGAGCAGTACTTC
CDR3aa: CASSVTSGSNEQYF
v_gene: TRBV2
j_gene: TRBJ2-7
d_gene: TRBD2

CDR3nt: TGTGCCAGAATAAACGGACTAGCGGGGGGACGGATCTACAATGAGCAGTTCTTC
CDR3aa: CARINGLAGGRIYNEQFF
v_gene: TRBV7-9
j_gene: TRBJ2-1
d_gene: TRBD2

CDR3nt: TGTGCCAGCAGCCCCGAAAGGACAGGGCCTTTGAATTCACCCCTCCACTTT
CDR3aa: CASSPERTGPLNSPLHF
v_gene: TRBV7-8
j_gene: TRBJ1-6
d_gene: TRBD1

CDR3nt: TGTGCCAGTAAGAAAAGGGGAGGAACTGAAGCTTTCTTT
CDR3aa: CASKKRGGTEAFF
v_gene: TRBV19
j_gene: TRBJ1-1
d_gene: -

CDR3nt: TGTGCCAGCTCACTGAACATGGACAGGCCCGAAAACGGGTACACCTTC
CDR3aa: CASSLNMDRPENGYTF
v_gene: TRBV18
j_gene: TRBJ1-2
d_gene: TRBD1

CDR3nt: TGCAGCGTGCTACGACTAGCGGGGAACACAGATACGCAGTATTTT
CDR3aa: CSVLRLAGNTDTQYF
v_gene: TRBV29-1
j_gene: TRBJ2-3
d_gene: TRBD2

CDR3nt: TGTGCCAGCAGCTTAGAGCGAGTCAATGAGCAGTTCTTC
CDR3aa: CASSLERVNEQFF
v_gene: TRBV7-2
j_gene: TRBJ2-1
d_gene: -

CDR3nt: TGTGCCAGCAGTCGCAACGGACTAGCGCCCGGGGAGCTGTTTTTT
CDR3aa: CASSRNGLAPGELFF
v_gene: TRBV27
j_gene: TRBJ2-2
d_gene: TRBD2

CDR3nt: TGTGCCAGCAGTTACTCTTGGGGGGGAGATGGCTACACCTTC
CDR3aa: CASSYSWGGDGYTF
v_gene: TRBV6-6
j_gene: TRBJ1-2
d_gene: -

CDR3nt: TGTGCCAGCAGTCCGCTAGCGGGGGAAACCAATGAGCAGTTCTTC
CDR3aa: CASSPLAGETNEQFF
v_gene: TRBV6-5
j_gene: TRBJ2-1
d_gene: TRBD2

CDR3nt: TGTGCCAGCAGCTTGGTTTCGGGGTACGATGGCTACACCTTC
CDR3aa: CASSLVSGYDGYTF
v_gene: TRBV5-4
j_gene: TRBJ1-2
d_gene: -

CDR3nt: TGTGCCAGCAGTACCCTAGTAGAGGGTAACTATGGCTACACCTTC
CDR3aa: CASSTLVEGNYGYTF
v_gene: TRBV27
j_gene: TRBJ1-2
d_gene: -

CDR3nt: TGTGCCAGCAGCTTAGACCCCTCCCGGGACAGGGGGCGCTACACCTTC
CDR3aa: CASSLDPSRDRGRYTF
v_gene: TRBV7-6
j_gene: TRBJ1-2
d_gene: TRBD1

CDR3nt: TGTGCCAGTAGTGAACAGGGCCGCACTGAAGCTTTCTTT
CDR3aa: CASSEQGRTEAFF
v_gene: TRBV19
j_gene: TRBJ1-1
d_gene: -

CDR3nt: TGTGCCAGTAGTGCCGACAGGGTAAGGGGCTACACCTTC
CDR3aa: CASSADRVRGYTF
v_gene: TRBV19
j_gene: TRBJ1-2
d_gene: TRBD1

CDR3nt: TGCGCCAGCAGCCCTCGTCGACAAGGAGAGCAGTACTTC
CDR3aa: CASSPRRQGEQYF
v_gene: TRBV4-3
j_gene: TRBJ2-7
d_gene: -

CDR3nt: TGTGCCAGCACTAAACAGGGGGCCTCCTACGAGCAGTACTTC
CDR3aa: CASTKQGASYEQYF
v_gene: TRBV6-5
j_gene: TRBJ2-7
d_gene: TRBD1

CDR3nt: TGTGCCAGCTCACCACCTCGTGGTGGTGGACTACCCGGGGAGCTGTTTTTT
CDR3aa: CASSPPRGGGLPGELFF
v_gene: TRBV18
j_gene: TRBJ2-2
d_gene: -

CDR3nt: TGTGCCAGCAGTGGCCGGGACAGGGGGACCTCCTCTAAAGGCTACACCTTC
CDR3aa: CASSGRDRGTSSKGYTF
v_gene: TRBV27
j_gene: TRBJ1-2
d_gene: TRBD1

CDR3nt: TGCGCCAGCAGCCCCCGCCCGGGGGGCATTGACAATGAGCAGTTCTTC
CDR3aa: CASSPRPGGIDNEQFF
v_gene: TRBV4-3
j_gene: TRBJ2-1
d_gene: -

CDR3nt: TGTGCCAGTAAATATAGGACAGGGGGAAACACCATATATTTT
CDR3aa: CASKYRTGGNTIYF
v_gene: TRBV19
j_gene: TRBJ1-3
d_gene: TRBD1

CDR3nt: TGTGCCAGCAGCTGGGACAGGATTTACGAGCAGTACTTC
CDR3aa: CASSWDRIYEQYF
v_gene: TRBV5-4
j_gene: TRBJ2-7
d_gene: TRBD1

CDR3nt: TGTGCCAGCAGCTTGGGAGGGGGACCCTACGAGCAGTCCTTC
CDR3aa: CASSLGGGPYEQSF
v_gene: TRBV5-6
j_gene: TRBJ2-7
d_gene: -

CDR3nt: TGTGCCACCAGCAGAGAAGGGGTGAGCTCCTACGAGCAGTACTTC
CDR3aa: CATSREGVSSYEQYF
v_gene: TRBV15
j_gene: TRBJ2-7
d_gene: -

CDR3nt: TGTGCCAGCAGCTTGGGGCTAGCGGGGGCCTCAGCTAACGAGCAGTACTTC
CDR3aa: CASSLGLAGASANEQYF
v_gene: TRBV5-4
j_gene: TRBJ2-7
d_gene: TRBD2

CDR3nt: TGTGCCAGCTCACCCGGACAGGGATCGAACACTGAAGCTTTCTTT
CDR3aa: CASSPGQGSNTEAFF
v_gene: TRBV18
j_gene: TRBJ1-1
d_gene: TRBD1

CDR3nt: TGCAGCGTTTCCCCCACAAACACTGAAGCTTTCTTT
CDR3aa: CSVSPTNTEAFF
v_gene: TRBV29-1
j_gene: TRBJ1-1
d_gene: -

CDR3nt: TGCAGCGTTGGGGGACTAGCGGGTCAAGAGACCCAGTACTTC
CDR3aa: CSVGGLAGQETQYF
v_gene: TRBV29-1
j_gene: TRBJ2-5
d_gene: TRBD2

CDR3nt: TGTGCCAGCAGTTACTCACACCGGGACAGGGGACAAGACACCTTC
CDR3aa: CASSYSHRDRGQDTF
v_gene: TRBV6-5
j_gene: TRBJ1-2
d_gene: TRBD1

CDR3nt: TGTGCCAGCTCACCAAGGCAGGGGGCCAAAAACATTCAGTACTTC
CDR3aa: CASSPRQGAKNIQYF
v_gene: TRBV18
j_gene: TRBJ2-4
d_gene: -

CDR3nt: TGTGCCAGCAGTCCAGTCCGGGACTCCGTCGGGGTCTATGGCTACACCTTC
CDR3aa: CASSPVRDSVGVYGYTF
v_gene: TRBV27
j_gene: TRBJ1-2
d_gene: -

CDR3nt: TGTGCCAGCAGGGTAGCGGGCCCCCAGTACTTC
CDR3aa: CASRVAGPQYF
v_gene: TRBV6-1
j_gene: TRBJ2-7
d_gene: TRBD2

CDR3nt: TGTGCCAGCAGCTTAGAAGTAGCCCCTTACAATGAGCAGTTCTTC
CDR3aa: CASSLEVAPYNEQFF
v_gene: TRBV7-2
j_gene: TRBJ2-1
d_gene: -

CDR3nt: TGCGCCAGCAGCTCAAGCGGGGGAAGCTCCTACGAGCAGTACTTC
CDR3aa: CASSSSGGSSYEQYF
v_gene: TRBV4-1
j_gene: TRBJ2-7
d_gene: TRBD2

CDR3nt: TGCGCCAGCAGCCAAGTCGTGTTCAGGGGTTGGCTTGACCGGGATCTGGGCAATGAGCAGTTCTTC
CDR3aa: CASSQVVFRGWLDRDLGNEQFF
v_gene: TRBV4-3
j_gene: TRBJ2-1
d_gene: -

CDR3nt: TGTGCCAGCAACGTACGGAGCTCCTACGAGCAGTACTTC
CDR3aa: CASNVRSSYEQYF
v_gene: TRBV25-1
j_gene: TRBJ2-7
d_gene: -

CDR3nt: TGTGCCAGCAGTTTATATCCCCTTTACAATGAGCAGTTCTTC
CDR3aa: CASSLYPLYNEQFF
v_gene: TRBV28
j_gene: TRBJ2-1
d_gene: -

CDR3nt: TGTGCCAGCAAGCGGGGCGACTACAATGAGCAGTTCTTC
CDR3aa: CASKRGDYNEQFF
v_gene: TRBV27
j_gene: TRBJ2-1
d_gene: TRBD2

CDR3nt: TGTGCCAGCAGCAAAACAGGGTCAAACACTGAAGCTTTCTTT
CDR3aa: CASSKTGSNTEAFF
v_gene: TRBV7-9
j_gene: TRBJ1-1
d_gene: -

CDR3nt: TGCGCCAGCAGCTTGGGTGGGGGCGGCGAAAAACTGTTTTTT
CDR3aa: CASSLGGGGEKLFF
v_gene: TRBV5-1
j_gene: TRBJ1-4
d_gene: -

CDR3nt: TGTGCCAGTAGTATAGGAAACAGGGGGACCGAGCAGTACTTC
CDR3aa: CASSIGNRGTEQYF
v_gene: TRBV19
j_gene: TRBJ2-7
d_gene: TRBD1

CDR3nt: TGTGCCAGCAGTTACTCGAGCGGGGGGGCATACGAGCAGTACTTC
CDR3aa: CASSYSSGGAYEQYF
v_gene: TRBV6-5
j_gene: TRBJ2-7
d_gene: TRBD2

CDR3nt: TGTGCCATCAGTGAGAGGCAGGAAAAGGGCTACACCTTC
CDR3aa: CAISERQEKGYTF
v_gene: TRBV10-3
j_gene: TRBJ1-2
d_gene: -

CDR3nt: TGTGCCAGCAGTCCACCACAGGGGATGAACACTGAAGCTTTCTTT
CDR3aa: CASSPPQGMNTEAFF
v_gene: TRBV28
j_gene: TRBJ1-1
d_gene: TRBD1

CDR3nt: TGTGCCAGCAGCCAAGCTAGCGGGAATAATGAGCAGTTCTTC
CDR3aa: CASSQASGNNEQFF
v_gene: TRBV4-2
j_gene: TRBJ2-1
d_gene: TRBD2

CDR3nt: TGCGCCAGCAGCACCCCGGGACACTCCTACGAGCAGTACTTC
CDR3aa: CASSTPGHSYEQYF
v_gene: TRBV5-1
j_gene: TRBJ2-7
d_gene: -

CDR3nt: TGTGCCAGTAGTTCCGGGACAGGGGGCTCGGCGAACACTGAAGCTTTCTTT
CDR3aa: CASSSGTGGSANTEAFF
v_gene: TRBV19
j_gene: TRBJ1-1
d_gene: TRBD1

CDR3nt: TGCGCCAGCAGCTTGGATGGGAGCTATGGCTACACCTTC
CDR3aa: CASSLDGSYGYTF
v_gene: TRBV5-1
j_gene: TRBJ1-2
d_gene: -